The rows below give T cell receptor beta chains drawn from one sample of a study of breast tumors, draining lymph nodes, adjacent tissues. In TCRdb, the multiplex PCR reads were re-called with MiXCR into one record per CDR3 protein. The sample includes tens of thousands of distinct CDR3 sequences, roughly 20% of them seen just once. Sequenced material: axillary lymph node tissue. Receptors were obtained from a female donor with breast cancer. Some clones in this sample may be carry-over from other donors' samples. Each CDR3 is given with its conserved first and last residue. The D gene is left open where the match is weak. Expanded clones are given a class, and other clones once, few, many or no size at all.

cdr3_nt: TGTGCCAGCAGGCTTAGCGGGAGTATTGGCACAGATACGCAGTATTTT
cdr3_aa: CASRLSGSIGTDTQYF
d_call: TRBD2
j_call: TRBJ2-3
clone_size: many
v_call: TRBV6-5

cdr3_nt: TGCGCCAGCAGCTTGGGTGCCGGCAGGGATCTGCTCGATGAGCAGTTCTTC
cdr3_aa: CASSLGAGRDLLDEQFF
d_call: NA
j_call: TRBJ2-1
clone_size: many
v_call: TRBV5-1

cdr3_nt: TGTGCCAGCAGCACGGGACTAGCGGGACCCTACAATGAGCAGTTCTTC
cdr3_aa: CASSTGLAGPYNEQFF
d_call: TRBD2
j_call: TRBJ2-1
clone_size: many
v_call: TRBV9

cdr3_nt: TGTGCCAGCAACCAAGCTCGCGGGAGTAGCACCGGGGAGCTGTTTTTT
cdr3_aa: CASNQARGSSTGELFF
d_call: TRBD2
j_call: TRBJ2-2
clone_size: NA
v_call: TRBV4-2

cdr3_nt: TGTGCCAGCAGTTTTGGCAGGGGGGACCAGTACTTC
cdr3_aa: CASSFGRGDQYF
d_call: NA
j_call: TRBJ2-5
clone_size: many
v_call: TRBV12-3/TRBV12-4

cdr3_nt: TGTGCCAGTAGTAATCCGGGACAGGGGGCTAACTATGGCTACACCTTC
cdr3_aa: CASSNPGQGANYGYTF
d_call: TRBD1
j_call: TRBJ1-2
clone_size: many
v_call: TRBV19

cdr3_nt: TGCGCCAGCAGCTTGGGAGGGACAGGGGTCTCCCACGAGCAGTACTTC
cdr3_aa: CASSLGGTGVSHEQYF
d_call: TRBD1
j_call: TRBJ2-7
clone_size: many
v_call: TRBV5-1

cdr3_nt: TGTGCCAGCAGTTACTCTGTCGAAGCCTGGGGTAGGGGGGCCAACGTCCTGACTTTC
cdr3_aa: CASSYSVEAWGRGANVLTF
d_call: NA
j_call: TRBJ2-6
clone_size: few
v_call: TRBV6-5

cdr3_nt: TGTGCCAGCAGTTTGGGGGAGCCAGATACGCAGTATTTT
cdr3_aa: CASSLGEPDTQYF
d_call: NA
j_call: TRBJ2-3
clone_size: NA
v_call: TRBV28

cdr3_nt: TGTGCCAGCAGTTTATCGTGGGGTGCGGGAAACTACGAGCAGTACTTC
cdr3_aa: CASSLSWGAGNYEQYF
d_call: NA
j_call: TRBJ2-7
clone_size: few
v_call: TRBV27

cdr3_nt: TGTGCCAGTAACAAAGCAGGGTACACCGGGGAGCTGTTTTTT
cdr3_aa: CASNKAGYTGELFF
d_call: NA
j_call: TRBJ2-2
clone_size: many
v_call: TRBV19

cdr3_nt: TGCAGTGCTAGAGTGGGGGCCAAAAACATTCAGTACTTC
cdr3_aa: CSARVGAKNIQYF
d_call: NA
j_call: TRBJ2-4
clone_size: few
v_call: TRBV20-1

cdr3_nt: TGTGCCAGCAGTTCCTCCCCGCGGGAACAAGATACGCAGTATTTT
cdr3_aa: CASSSSPREQDTQYF
d_call: NA
j_call: TRBJ2-3
clone_size: NA
v_call: TRBV28

cdr3_nt: TGTGCCAGCAGCTGGGGACTTTCGGCAGATACGCAGTATTTT
cdr3_aa: CASSWGLSADTQYF
d_call: NA
j_call: TRBJ2-3
clone_size: many
v_call: TRBV7-3

cdr3_nt: TGTGCCAGCAGTTCGGCGGGACAGTCTTATGGCTACACCTTC
cdr3_aa: CASSSAGQSYGYTF
d_call: TRBD1
j_call: TRBJ1-2
clone_size: many
v_call: TRBV6-6

cdr3_nt: TGTGCCAGCAGCTTAGCGCCTGGGGGCAGCGGGAGCTACAATGAGCAGTTCTTC
cdr3_aa: CASSLAPGGSGSYNEQFF
d_call: TRBD2
j_call: TRBJ2-1
clone_size: many
v_call: TRBV7-2

cdr3_nt: TGCAGTGCTAGTTCCCTGCGGCCGGAGACTGAAGCTTTCTTT
cdr3_aa: CSASSLRPETEAFF
d_call: NA
j_call: TRBJ1-1
clone_size: NA
v_call: TRBV20-1

cdr3_nt: TGTGCCAGCAGCCGTGAAACAGGGGAAGGGTACAACTATGGCTACACCTTC
cdr3_aa: CASSRETGEGYNYGYTF
d_call: TRBD1
j_call: TRBJ1-2
clone_size: many
v_call: TRBV6-5

cdr3_nt: TGTGCCAGTAGTATTAGACAGCGGGACTATGGCTACACCTTC
cdr3_aa: CASSIRQRDYGYTF
d_call: NA
j_call: TRBJ1-2
clone_size: many
v_call: TRBV19

cdr3_nt: TGTGCCAGTGGAGTCGCGGGGATTTCCTACGAGCAGTACTTC
cdr3_aa: CASGVAGISYEQYF
d_call: NA
j_call: TRBJ2-7
clone_size: many
v_call: TRBV6-1

cdr3_nt: TGTGCCATCAGTCGCGGGAAAGGACCCTCCTCCTACGAGCAGTACTTC
cdr3_aa: CAISRGKGPSSYEQYF
d_call: NA
j_call: TRBJ2-7
clone_size: NA
v_call: TRBV10-3

cdr3_nt: TGTGCCAGCAGTCAATCACACCCACCCACAGATACGCAGTATTTT
cdr3_aa: CASSQSHPPTDTQYF
d_call: NA
j_call: TRBJ2-3
clone_size: many
v_call: TRBV11-2

cdr3_nt: TGTGCCAGCAGTTTATCCGGGACAGCTCGCACCGGGGAGCTGTTTTTT
cdr3_aa: CASSLSGTARTGELFF
d_call: TRBD1
j_call: TRBJ2-2
clone_size: NA
v_call: TRBV27

cdr3_nt: TGTGCCATCCGGGACAGGGGGGATACCGGGGAGCTGTTTTTT
cdr3_aa: CAIRDRGDTGELFF
d_call: TRBD1
j_call: TRBJ2-2
clone_size: many
v_call: TRBV10-3

cdr3_nt: TGCAGTGCCCCGGGCATGGGCTACGAGCAGTACTTC
cdr3_aa: CSAPGMGYEQYF
d_call: NA
j_call: TRBJ2-7
clone_size: many
v_call: TRBV20-1

cdr3_nt: TGTGCCAGCAGCCAGAGGACAGGGCACCGCGAGACCCAGTACTTC
cdr3_aa: CASSQRTGHRETQYF
d_call: TRBD1
j_call: TRBJ2-5
clone_size: NA
v_call: TRBV6-2/TRBV6-3

cdr3_nt: TGCGCCAGCAGTCCCCCAACTAGCGCAAGGAACACCGGGGAGCTGTTTTTT
cdr3_aa: CASSPPTSARNTGELFF
d_call: TRBD2
j_call: TRBJ2-2
clone_size: many
v_call: TRBV5-1

cdr3_nt: TGTGCCAGCAGTTTAGCGGACAGGGTCGGAGAGACCCAGTACTTC
cdr3_aa: CASSLADRVGETQYF
d_call: TRBD1
j_call: TRBJ2-5
clone_size: many
v_call: TRBV12-3/TRBV12-4

cdr3_nt: TGTGCCAGCAGCTTACTCGAGGGTTTGGCTGAGCAGTTCTTC
cdr3_aa: CASSLLEGLAEQFF
d_call: NA
j_call: TRBJ2-1
clone_size: many
v_call: TRBV7-2

cdr3_nt: TGTGCCACCAGCAGAGGGCTAGCGGGAGTGTTGGCAGATACGCAGTATTTT
cdr3_aa: CATSRGLAGVLADTQYF
d_call: TRBD2
j_call: TRBJ2-3
clone_size: many
v_call: TRBV15

cdr3_nt: TGTGCCAGCAGCTCGGAAGCCTATACTGGCTCACCCCTCCACTTT
cdr3_aa: CASSSEAYTGSPLHF
d_call: NA
j_call: TRBJ1-6
clone_size: many
v_call: TRBV7-9

cdr3_nt: TGTGCCAGCAGCCAAGGGGAGGGTGGAGAGACCCAGTACTTC
cdr3_aa: CASSQGEGGETQYF
d_call: TRBD2
j_call: TRBJ2-5
clone_size: many
v_call: TRBV4-2

cdr3_nt: TGCGCCAGCAGCTTGCAGGCCTCCTCCTACAATGAGCAGTTCTTC
cdr3_aa: CASSLQASSYNEQFF
d_call: NA
j_call: TRBJ2-1
clone_size: many
v_call: TRBV5-1

cdr3_nt: TGCGCCAGCAGCTTGGAGCAGATTACAGATACGCAGTATTTT
cdr3_aa: CASSLEQITDTQYF
d_call: NA
j_call: TRBJ2-3
clone_size: many
v_call: TRBV5-1

cdr3_nt: TGTGCCAGCAGTAGGAGAGGAGGGGCCAAAAACATTCAGTACTTC
cdr3_aa: CASSRRGGAKNIQYF
d_call: NA
j_call: TRBJ2-4
clone_size: many
v_call: TRBV7-9

cdr3_nt: TGCAGTGCTTCGAGTATCGACCGAAACACCATATATTTT
cdr3_aa: CSASSIDRNTIYF
d_call: NA
j_call: TRBJ1-3
clone_size: many
v_call: TRBV20-1

cdr3_nt: TGTGCCAGCAGCTCCGTTTGGTGGGGAGCCCAGCCCCAGCATTTT
cdr3_aa: CASSSVWWGAQPQHF
d_call: NA
j_call: TRBJ1-5
clone_size: many
v_call: TRBV7-2

cdr3_nt: TGTGCCACCAGTGACCCGGGACAAATAAATCAGCCCCAGCATTTT
cdr3_aa: CATSDPGQINQPQHF
d_call: NA
j_call: TRBJ1-5
clone_size: many
v_call: TRBV24-1

cdr3_nt: TGTGCCAGCAGCCAAATGGGGGCAGGTAATGAAAAACTGTTTTTT
cdr3_aa: CASSQMGAGNEKLFF
d_call: NA
j_call: TRBJ1-4
clone_size: many
v_call: TRBV14

cdr3_nt: TGTGCCAGCTCACCCTCAGATTATGGGCAGTACTTC
cdr3_aa: CASSPSDYGQYF
d_call: NA
j_call: TRBJ2-7
clone_size: NA
v_call: TRBV18

cdr3_nt: TGTGCTAGTGGTTCAGGGGGGAATCAGCCCCAGCATTTT
cdr3_aa: CASGSGGNQPQHF
d_call: TRBD1
j_call: TRBJ1-5
clone_size: many
v_call: TRBV12-5

cdr3_nt: TGCGCCAGCAGCTATGGACAGGGGCAAGAGACCCAGTACTTC
cdr3_aa: CASSYGQGQETQYF
d_call: TRBD1
j_call: TRBJ2-5
clone_size: many
v_call: TRBV5-1

cdr3_nt: TGCAGTGCTAGAGATCTCCGAGACAGGGGCTACAATGAGCAGTTCTTC
cdr3_aa: CSARDLRDRGYNEQFF
d_call: TRBD1
j_call: TRBJ2-1
clone_size: many
v_call: TRBV20-1

cdr3_nt: TGTGCCAGCAGCGTAGGAGCGGGAGGTCGCGAAAAGGAGACCCAGTACTTC
cdr3_aa: CASSVGAGGREKETQYF
d_call: TRBD2
j_call: TRBJ2-5
clone_size: many
v_call: TRBV9

cdr3_nt: TGCAGTGCTGGTAGCGGGGCTATGTCCTACGAGCAGTACTTC
cdr3_aa: CSAGSGAMSYEQYF
d_call: TRBD2
j_call: TRBJ2-7
clone_size: many
v_call: TRBV20-1

cdr3_nt: TGTGCCAGGAGCTTAGATCTGGGTGAAGAGACCCAGTACTTC
cdr3_aa: CARSLDLGEETQYF
d_call: NA
j_call: TRBJ2-5
clone_size: once
v_call: TRBV11-3